A single sample gave rise to the 17 T cell receptor beta chains below, sequenced in a study of blood T cell repertoires in COVID-19. Clones were sequenced by immunoSEQ multiplex PCR, and TCRdb holds only the in-frame ones, with some missing. The sample consists of under 200,000 clones, roughly 84% of them appearing once. Specimen: peripheral blood. These receptors originate from a woman aged 60-75 years with acute or convalescent COVID-19.

The chain couples TRBV7-8 to TRBJ1-2, with 8 bases matching TRBD1. This CDR3 has 15 residues. V lost 6 bases to trimming and J lost 7 bases; unmatched junction nucleotides: 13. From germline, CDR1 is SGHVS and CDR2 FQNEAQ. The CDR3 here is CASSGQGRSSGGYTF. The CDR3 DNA reads TGTGCCAGCAGTGGACAGGGTCGAAGTTCCGGTGGCTACACCTTC.

This sequence joins TRBV5-1 and TRBJ2-7; 7 bases align to TRBD1. Germline assignment: CDR1 SGHRS and CDR2 YFSETQ. The CDR3 runs 16 residues. V shed 3 bases and J 4 bases; nucleotides not matched to a gene: 13. The CDR3 nucleotides are TGCGCCAGCAGCTCCTGGACAGGTCGAGAGCGTTACGAGCAGTACTTC. This sequence encodes CASSSWTGRERYEQYF.

The chain links TRBV24-1 to TRBJ1-2; 8 nucleotides agree with TRBD1. Germline CDR1 is KGHDR and CDR2 is SFDVKD. Trimming removed 4 bases from V and 7 bases from J; junction bases left unmatched: 7. This CDR3 comprises 14 residues. CDR3 region: CATSDLRGQGGYTF. The CDR3, as DNA: TGTGCCACCAGTGACCTCAGGGGGCAGGGTGGCTACACCTTC.

This chain connects TRBV5-5 to TRBJ1-5; the D is unclear. The CDR3 loop spans 13 amino acids. CDR1 SGHKS and CDR2 YYEKEE come from the germline V gene (reference sequence). The V end lost 4 bases, the J end lost 7 bases, and 12 bases lay between the germline ends. CDR3: CASSPTWQQPQHF. In DNA, the CDR3 is TGTGCCAGCAGCCCCACGTGGCAGCAGCCCCAGCATTTT.

The chain employs TRBV7-6 and TRBJ2-1; 7 positions match TRBD2. Per germline, CDR1 SGHVS and CDR2 FNYEAQ. The CDR3 contains 15 residues. Trimming removed 1 base from V and 2 bases from J; junction bases left unmatched: 2. In DNA form, the CDR3 reads TGTGCCAGCAGCTTAGGAGGGACTACCTACAATGAGCAGTTCTTC. Translating gives CASSLGGTTYNEQFF.

This rearrangement joins TRBV7-2 to TRBJ1-1, with D perhaps TRBD1 (5 bases). Per the germline V gene, CDR1 is SGHTA and CDR2 is FQGNSA. Trimming stripped 5 bases from V and 5 bases from J, with 12 bases between. The length of the CDR3 is 13 residues. CDR3 coding DNA: TGTGCCAGCAGCCTGGGGGGGGGAACTGAAGCTTTCTTT. Its translation is CASSLGGGTEAFF.

The chain is built from TRBV3-1 (or the pseudogene TRBV3-2) and TRBJ1-2, with TRBD1 matching over 10 bases. This CDR3 region has 11 residues. Germline assignment: CDR1 LGHDT and CDR2 YNNKEL (reference sequence). Trimming removed 8 bases from V and 8 bases from J; junction bases left unmatched: 2. The CDR3 is CASGQGEGYTF. The CDR3, as DNA: TGTGCCAGCGGACAGGGGGAGGGCTACACCTTC.

This clone was recorded only once. This chain joins TRBV10-3 and TRBJ1-6, with a tentative D call TRBD1 (5 bases). Germline-derived CDR1 and CDR2 are ENHRY and SYGVKD. Deletions cut 6 bases from V and 7 bases from J, with 16 bases between. This CDR3 contains 15 residues. DNA for the CDR3: TGTGCCATCAGCCCCGGCCTGGGGGGAAATTCACCCCTCCACTTT. Its translation: CAISPGLGGNSPLHF.

This chain connects TRBV5-4 to TRBJ2-7; TRBD1 is a possible D gene (5 bases). CDR1 and CDR2 (germline): SGHNT, YYREEE (reference sequence). The CDR3 runs to 13 residues. Trimming pared 2 bases from V and 0 bases from J, leaving 6 bases between. CDR3: CASSFDSSYEQYF. As DNA, the CDR3 is TGTGCCAGCAGCTTCGACAGCTCCTACGAGCAGTACTTC.

J is TRBJ2-3 and V is TRBV9; the match to TRBD2 covers 12 bases. CDR1 and CDR2 from the germline V gene are SGDLS and YYNGEE. The CDR3 contains 18 residues. V shed 1 base, J shed 3 bases, and the junction held 9 bases outside the gene matches. DNA of the CDR3: TGTGCCAGCAGCGTACCCTCGCGGCTAGCGGGGGGGACAGATACGCAGTATTTT. Translation: CASSVPSRLAGGTDTQYF.

The chain links TRBV3-1 (or the pseudogene TRBV3-2) to TRBJ1-1; D might be TRBD1 (6 bases). The CDR3 length is 17 residues. V was cut by 1 base and J by 3 bases, with 18 bases left in between. Germline V gives CDR1 LGHDT, CDR2 YNNKEL (reference sequence). Here the CDR3 DNA reads TGTGCCAGCAGCCAAGTATTAACAGGGTACGGGGACACTGAAGCTTTCTTT. It codes for CASSQVLTGYGDTEAFF.

This rearrangement joins TRBV18 to TRBJ2-3; 8 bases fit TRBD2. Germline V CDR1 and CDR2: KGHSH, LQKENI. With V trimmed by 0 bases and J by 10 bases, 6 bases remained unmatched. The CDR3 has 14 residues. As DNA, the CDR3 is TGTGCCAGCTCACCACCGTCACCGGGAGGGGCGCAGTATTTT. It yields the protein CASSPPSPGGAQYF.

The rearrangement joins TRBV10-3 to TRBJ1-1; a weak D match, TRBD1 (6 bases). CDR3 length: 13 amino acids. The V end was cut by 3 bases, the J end by 5 bases, with 10 bases between. The germline gives CDR1 ENHRY, CDR2 SYGVKD. Here the CDR3 reads CAISESRGTEAFF. The CDR3 nucleotides are TGTGCCATCAGTGAAAGCAGGGGTACTGAAGCTTTCTTT.

This clone was picked up a small number of times. V and J are TRBV4-3 and TRBJ1-6, with D perhaps TRBD1 (6 bases). V was pared by 0 bases and J by 7 bases, with 13 bases between. CDR3 length equals 16 residues. From germline, CDR1 is LGHNA and CDR2 YSLEER. The CDR3 bases are TGCGCCAGCAGCCAAGATCCCACAGGGACCAATTCACCCCTCCACTTT. Translation gives CASSQDPTGTNSPLHF.

The CDR3: CASNLGQGYEQYF. The CDR3 DNA reads as TGCGCCAGCAATCTGGGACAGGGGTACGAGCAGTACTTC. The rearrangement joins TRBV5-1 to TRBJ2-7, with 10 bases that match TRBD1. The CDR3 loop spans 13 amino acids. Germline CDR1 SGHRS, CDR2 YFSETQ. With V trimmed by 6 bases and J by 4 bases, 4 bases remained unmatched.

This chain joins TRBV6-1 and TRBJ2-7, with 8 bases aligning to TRBD1. The CDR3 has 14 residues. Germline V gene lookup returns CDR1 MNHNS and CDR2 SASEGT. V shed 3 bases, J shed 4 bases, and the junction held 5 bases outside the gene matches. The CDR3, as DNA: TGTGCCAGCAGTGAGGGCAGGGGGCTATACGAGCAGTACTTC. It yields the protein CASSEGRGLYEQYF.

The chain carries TRBV6-5 and TRBJ2-5, with D unresolved. The CDR3 contains 15 residues. V was shortened by 2 bases and J by 6 bases, with 16 bases between the two germline ends. Germline V gene sequence: CDR1 MNHEY, CDR2 SVGAGI. DNA of the CDR3: TGTGCCAGCAGTTACGCGGCTAGAACCCCCAAGACCCAGTACTTC. Amino acid sequence: CASSYAARTPKTQYF.